This entry is about one T cell receptor (beta chain). This specimen comes from a study of technical replicates of blood from several donors. CDR1 SGHDT and CDR2 YYEEEE come from the germline V gene. The CDR3 extends over 14 amino acids. Trimming took 2 bases from V and 7 from J, leaving 13 bases between them. The method was immunoSEQ multiplex PCR; TCRdb's version includes in-frame clones alone and lacks a portion of them. The repertoire has 70,000 or so clones, around 91% of them found once; the top ten carry 0.37%. Material for sequencing was T cells isolated from PBMCs. The sequence derives from a human donor in good health. Some clones in this sample may be carry-over from other donors' samples. This sequence joins TRBV5-6 and TRBJ2-1; possible D gene TRBD1, 5 bases. The CDR3 DNA follows: TGTGCCAGCAGCTTTGGGCAGGGTTGGAATGAGCAGTTCTTC. Translated: CASSFGQGWNEQFF.